This T cell receptor (beta chain) is from a study of blood T cell repertoires in COVID-19. Looking at the study overall: Samples representing acute and convalescent COVID-19 were sourced from the United States, Italy and Spain. The analysed material was cDNA or gDNA that came from T cells, B-cell-depleted T cells, or PBMCs.

Methods used by the authors: Reference gene primer amplification in the assay estimated nucleated cell counts. The data were produced by immunoSEQ multiplex PCR, yet TCRdb's version contains in-frame clones alone and is incomplete. The V and J calls and clone size are taken from that table; D and trimming were inferred from the DNA. The sample lists a few hundred thousand clones; around 82% were seen once. While infection was still active, Seattle patients were enrolled and then followed longitudinally. Germline V gives CDR1 ENHRY, CDR2 SYGVKD. V lost 8 bases to trimming and J lost 5 bases; unmatched junction nucleotides: 9. This CDR3 region has 14 residues.

This TCR derives from a human donor with COVID-19, enrolled during active disease. The donor label of this sample is uncertain. The sequenced material came from peripheral blood. The J gene is TRBJ2-5, the V gene TRBV10-3, with 9 nucleotides matching TRBD2. Written as DNA, the CDR3 is TGTGCCATCCGTGGCGGGAGGGCCGATGAGACCCAGTACTTC. Translation gives CAIRGGRADETQYF.